These T cell receptor beta chains were read from a single sample in a study of cytotoxic CD8 clonotypes in ibrutinib-treated CLL. Method: immunoSEQ multiplex PCR; TCRdb's copy keeps in-frame clones and lacks some. The sample lists approximately 200,000 clones; about 72% were seen once. The sample was PBMCs, taken after 24 months of ibrutinib treatment. The origin of the receptors is a human donor with chronic lymphocytic leukemia. Each CDR3 is given with its conserved first and last residue. D genes are given only for firm matches. The listing skips clone size in some rows; elsewhere it reads once, few, many or a size class.

d_gene,v_gene,j_gene,abundance,CDR3nt,CDR3aa
NA,TRBV5-1,TRBJ2-5,few,TGCGCCAGCAGCTTGCTGTACCAAGAGACCCAGTACTTC,CASSLLYQETQYF
NA,TRBV4-3,TRBJ1-3,NA,TGCGCCAGCAGCCAAGATACGGACTACTCTGGAAACACCATATATTTT,CASSQDTDYSGNTIYF
NA,TRBV6-1,TRBJ1-4,few,TGTGCCAGCAGTGACTTCCCAAGGAACAAGAATTTT,CASSDFPRNKNF
TRBD1,TRBV7-9,TRBJ1-4,NA,TGTGCCAGCAGCTTGGGGCAGGGGGATGAAAAACTGTTTTTT,CASSLGQGDEKLFF
NA,TRBV10-1,TRBJ2-1,NA,TGCGCCAGCAGTATCGAGACTAGACTGTTCTTC,CASSIETRLFF
NA,TRBV7-2,TRBJ2-7,NA,TGTGCCAGCAGCTTAGAATACGGCTCCTACGAGCAGTACTTC,CASSLEYGSYEQYF
NA,TRBV15,TRBJ1-3,NA,TGTGCCACCAGCCCGGCGGGGGGGCCCTCCAACACCATATATTTT,CATSPAGGPSNTIYF
NA,TRBV19,TRBJ2-7,NA,TGTGCCAGTAGTCTACGGGACAACTCCTACGAGCAGTACTTC,CASSLRDNSYEQYF
NA,TRBV4-1,TRBJ1-2,NA,TGCGCCAGCAGCCAAGAGGCACAGCGAAACTATGGCTACACCTTC,CASSQEAQRNYGYTF
TRBD2,TRBV9,TRBJ2-7,NA,TGTGCCAGCAGCGAAGGACTAGCGGGTGGTTCCTACGAGCAGTACTTC,CASSEGLAGGSYEQYF
NA,TRBV18,TRBJ2-3,NA,TGTGCCAGCTCACTTCTAGCGTATAGCACAGATACGCAGTATTTT,CASSLLAYSTDTQYF
TRBD1,TRBV6-5,TRBJ2-4,NA,TGTGCCAGCAGTACCCGACAGGGGGCCAAAAACATTCAGTACTTC,CASSTRQGAKNIQYF
NA,TRBV7-8,TRBJ2-7,NA,TGTGCCAGCAGCCCCCCAATGAGGGAGAGCTCCTACGAGCAGTACTTC,CASSPPMRESSYEQYF
NA,TRBV7-3,TRBJ2-7,NA,TGTGCCAGCAGCTTAGTCTTATCAGATTACGAAGAGCAGTACTTC,CASSLVLSDYEEQYF
NA,TRBV18,TRBJ2-6,few,TGTGCCGGAGTTGAACAGGGTACCAACGTCCTGACTTTC,CAGVEQGTNVLTF
TRBD2,TRBV7-2,TRBJ2-7,once,TGTGCCAGCCGATTAGCGGGAAAACACGAGCAGTACTTC,CASRLAGKHEQYF
NA,TRBV7-6,TRBJ1-1,NA,TGTGCCAGCAGCCCCCGGGGGGACGCTGAAGCTTTCTTT,CASSPRGDAEAFF
NA,TRBV2,TRBJ1-2,NA,TGTGCCAGCAGCCGGAGCGAAGGGGACTATGGCTACACCTTC,CASSRSEGDYGYTF
TRBD1,TRBV7-7,TRBJ2-5,NA,TGTGCTAGCAGCTCCTCGACAGGGGACGGGGAGACCCAGTACTTC,CASSSSTGDGETQYF
NA,TRBV27,TRBJ2-5,NA,TGTGCCAGCAGTTTACTTAGCCGGTTCCCCCAAGAGACCCAGTACTTC,CASSLLSRFPQETQYF
NA,TRBV4-1,TRBJ1-2,many,TGCGCCAGCAGCCAAGTATCTAACTATGGCTACACCTTC,CASSQVSNYGYTF
NA,TRBV9,TRBJ1-5,NA,TGTGCCAGCAGCGTAGACTCTGCACAGCCCCAGCATTTT,CASSVDSAQPQHF
TRBD1,TRBV28,TRBJ1-5,NA,TGTGCCAGCAGTTTACACCGGGACAGGGTTTGGAATCAGCCCCAGCATTTT,CASSLHRDRVWNQPQHF
TRBD1,TRBV6-1,TRBJ2-1,NA,TGTGCCAGCAGAGAAGGACAGGGGCCTGCCTACAATGAGCAGTTCTTC,CASREGQGPAYNEQFF
NA,TRBV18,TRBJ2-5,few,TGTGCCAGCTCACCATCGAGGGAAGAGACCCAGTACTTC,CASSPSREETQYF
NA,TRBV28,TRBJ1-5,NA,TGTGCCAGCATGTGGGACCCTACGGGGCCCCAGCATTTT,CASMWDPTGPQHF
NA,TRBV11-2,TRBJ1-1,NA,TGTGCCAGCAGCTTAGGTGTCTCTGAAGCTTTCTTT,CASSLGVSEAFF
TRBD1,TRBV18,TRBJ2-1,NA,TGTGCCAGCTCACCGGGACAGGAACAGTTCTTC,CASSPGQEQFF
TRBD2,TRBV7-6,TRBJ2-7,NA,TGTGCCACCCGGCCAGTGCGGGGGACCAACACCTACGAGCAGTACTTC,CATRPVRGTNTYEQYF
TRBD1,TRBV18,TRBJ1-3,few,TGTGCCAGCTCACCTCAACAGGGGACTGGAAACACCATATATTTT,CASSPQQGTGNTIYF
NA,TRBV25-1,TRBJ2-7,few,TGTGCCAGCAGTGACTCCGCACGACCCCCCTACGAGCAGTACTTC,CASSDSARPPYEQYF
NA,TRBV5-5,TRBJ1-1,NA,TGTGCCAGCAGCTTGGTAGTCCCGAACACTGAAGCTTTCTTT,CASSLVVPNTEAFF
TRBD1,TRBV19,TRBJ1-4,NA,TGTGCCAGTAACTCAGGGGGCGCGCCTGAAAAACTGTTTTTT,CASNSGGAPEKLFF
NA,TRBV11-1,TRBJ2-5,NA,TGTGCCAGCAGCTTAGATGTCAGCAGGTGGGAGACCCAGTACTTC,CASSLDVSRWETQYF
NA,TRBV18,TRBJ1-1,NA,TGTGCCAGCTCAGAGGGGATCACTGAAGCTTTCTTT,CASSEGITEAFF
TRBD1,TRBV5-1,TRBJ2-1,NA,TGCGCCAGCAGCTTGGGGACAGGCTCCTACAATGAGCAGTTCTTC,CASSLGTGSYNEQFF
TRBD1,TRBV27,TRBJ2-7,NA,TGTGCCAGCAGTTTGGACAGGGACTCCTACGAGCAGTACTTC,CASSLDRDSYEQYF
NA,TRBV7-2,TRBJ2-3,NA,TGTGCCAGCAGCTTAGCGGCTAGCAGAGGAGATACGCAGTATTTT,CASSLAASRGDTQYF
TRBD1,TRBV7-7,TRBJ2-7,NA,TGTGCTAGCAGCTTAGTCCCGGGACAGGGGAGCGAGCAGTACTTC,CASSLVPGQGSEQYF
TRBD1,TRBV6-4,TRBJ1-1,NA,TGTGCCAGCAGGGAGACAGGGTTGAACACTGAAGCTTTCTTT,CASRETGLNTEAFF
NA,TRBV15,TRBJ1-2,NA,TGTGCCACCAGCAGAGTATCGGCGAATCGGAAATATGGCTACACCTTC,CATSRVSANRKYGYTF
NA,TRBV18,TRBJ2-6,NA,TGTGCCAGCTCACCACTCATACAGGAAAAAAACTCTGGGGCCAACGTCCTGACTTTC,CASSPLIQEKNSGANVLTF
TRBD2,TRBV5-1,TRBJ2-3,NA,TGCGCCAGCAGCTCTGGACTAGCGGGAAGAGATACGCAGTATTTT,CASSSGLAGRDTQYF
NA,TRBV5-1,TRBJ1-5,NA,TGCGCCAGCAGCCCTACAGGGCCCGATAATCAGCCCCAGCATTTT,CASSPTGPDNQPQHF
NA,TRBV5-6,TRBJ2-2,NA,TGTGCCAGCAGCCCTCTTCGGCTCAAAAGGTCCGGGGAGCTGTTTTTT,CASSPLRLKRSGELFF